Listed here is a single TCR beta chain. TCRdb's table, derived via immunoSEQ multiplex PCR, lists solely in-frame clones and lacks some. The sample carries around 250,000 clones, approximately 88% recorded once. Specified treatment: 15 to 20 received Ad26.COV2.S at low or high dose, single or two shots; a few received placebo; per-sample allocation not given. Collection of the samples took place on day 63 after the first injection of vaccine or placebo. The data were taken from a study of Ad26.COV2.S vaccination and SARS-CoV-2 variants. CDR3 length equals 14 residues. Germline assignment: CDR1 MRHNA and CDR2 SNTAGT. V lost 3 bases to trimming and J lost 2 bases, with 11 bases between them.

The sequencing here drew on peripheral blood, taken in a trial of Ad26.COV2.S vaccine versus placebo. The chain carries TRBV6-4 and TRBJ2-7; D is ambiguous. The clonotype originates from a person aged 18-60 years who received the Ad26.COV2.S COVID-19 vaccine or a placebo. In nucleotides, the CDR3 is TGTGCCAGCAGTGATCGGTACAGTACCTACGAGCAGTACTTC. The encoded protein is CASSDRYSTYEQYF.